The clone carrying this T cell receptor beta chain has more than one count but fewer than ten. In germline, CDR1 is LGHNA, CDR2 YNFKEQ. The germline V and J ends were trimmed by 1 base and 4 bases, with 19 bases remaining between them. CDR3 length equals 17 residues. Under the authors' procedure: Amplified reference gene primers provided the basis for estimating nucleated cell counts. Produced via immunoSEQ multiplex PCR; TCRdb's table is partial and in-frame only. D and trimming were read from the DNA, whereas the V and J calls and clone size are those reported in that table. This table holds 55,000 to 80,000 clones, around nine tenths found once. This sample was taken from a study of blood T cell repertoires in COVID-19. Background on the study: Material from acute and convalescent COVID-19 was sourced from the United States, Italy and Spain. PBMCs, B-cell-depleted T cells, or T cells provided the cDNA or gDNA that made up the material.

The origin of this receptor is a man aged 65 to 85 with acute or convalescent COVID-19. Sequences were obtained from peripheral blood. The rearrangement joins TRBV4-2 to TRBJ1-1; D not resolved. The CDR3 nucleotides are TGTGCCAGCAGCCAAGCCCTTGAGAGGTTAGGGAGCACTGAAGCTTTCTTT. Translation: CASSQALERLGSTEAFF.